This T cell receptor (beta chain) was found in a study of cytomegalovirus exposure and HLA in healthy donors (dated by TCRdb to about 2017). A note on the overall study: An earlier analysis of approximately 550 of the donors reported roughly 300 Gb of sequence data and 117 million unique TCR beta sequences from 150 million to 200 million T cells. Across some 400 genotyped donors of the cohort, an average of roughly 250,000 unique TCR beta nucleotide sequences per donor were sequenced, and around 20% of those sequences were non-productive. HLA typing covered class I and class II loci at four-digit resolution. Roughly 300 gigabases of sequencing data and around 80 million unique TCR sequences made up an early release that covered fewer than 650 HLA-typed donors. Alongside the repertoire data, information on donor age, sex, ethnicity and CMV serostatus was compiled. Of the approximately 400 genotyped donors, roughly 76% were placed in the genetic ancestry cluster associated with self-reported Caucasian donors. Typing coverage differed by locus: A, B, C, DRB1 and DQB1 were typed in about 620-640 donors, DQA1 in 522, DPA1 in approximately 600, and DPB1 in just under 490. In a later genetic analysis, genome-wide SNP genotypes for about 60% of the 666 donors were used, and that subset was treated as a discovery cohort. In a later analysis, previously published TCR beta repertoires from more than 500 donors were re-analyzed and high-resolution HLA genotyping was added so that TCR occurrence patterns could be studied. The study profiled the T cell repertoires of 500 to 800 subjects by immunosequencing and related them to cytomegalovirus serostatus. The later analysis used no new phenotypic data to find candidate immune exposures, relying instead on TCR beta sequences and their occurrence across donors. The study aimed to test whether cataloging public T cell receptors could reveal signatures of past pathogen exposure. In addition to the first cohort of around 670 subjects, a separate validation cohort of approximately 110 different subjects was used. High-throughput TCR immunosequencing, statistical association of individual TCRs with disease status, and machine learning were combined to predict cytomegalovirus infection status. In an earlier analysis of more than 550 of the donors, high-throughput TCR beta sequencing was used to judge whether each TCR beta V gene segment behaved as functional or pseudogenic. Every discovery cohort repertoire had been produced on one sequencing platform. Because of strong linkage in the cohort, 4 to 6 DR-DQ haplotypes were treated as single units for association and clustering.

The research as a whole found: Broadly in line with IMGT annotations, most TCR beta V segments showed up in productive rearrangements about 87% or about 30% of the time in an earlier analysis of several hundred of the donors. It was suggested by the authors that the approach could potentially be generalized to other disease states and immunological phenotypes. The classifier was reported to diagnose cytomegalovirus status with high specificity and sensitivity in both the original cohort and the validation cohort. A total of 150 to 200 TCR beta chains were listed by the study as associated with cytomegalovirus. Only TCR beta chains were sequenced in this cohort, and the absence of alpha or paired-chain data limited detectable features. Specific HLA alleles were associated with more than 15,000 TCR beta sequences at a false discovery rate of 0.05 in a later analysis. Across donors, most TCR sequences were observed very rarely, whereas some public TCRs were present in many individuals. Presence/absence analyses assumed roughly uniform sequencing depth across donors, an assumption that may not hold. A further reported finding was that TCR beta sequences accurately predicted the HLA-A and HLA-B alleles for most subjects in the first cohort. An association between a missense DCLRE1C variant and V-gene and J-gene trimming of TCR beta chains was found in a later genetic analysis and replicated in an independent cohort. HLA typing was unavailable for some donors at each locus, so association tests used only the typed subset. In a later analysis, TCR association rates were found to vary across HLA loci, with the most associated TCRs seen for DRB1 alleles and the fewest for HLA-C alleles. Three of the identified cytomegalovirus-associated TCR beta chains were confirmed in vitro to be specific for cytomegalovirus antigens. Strong co-occurrence of HLA alleles, especially DR and DQ, made assigning TCR associations to individual alleles difficult. A later analysis reported that several top co-occurrence clusters appeared linked to parvovirus B19, influenza, CMV and Epstein-Barr virus. For the cohort, immune exposure information was limited to CMV serostatus. According to a later analysis, most CMV-associated TCR beta chains appeared to be HLA-restricted, and the HLA associations seemed to be driven largely by CMV exposure. A later analysis found that HLA-associated TCR beta chains were more clonally expanded and had lower generation probabilities than equally common non-associated chains. The sequencing pipeline was judged likely to have produced a cluster of highly shared sequence variants as a technical artifact. A later genetic analysis reported fewer N-insertions in productive TCRs among donors in an Asian-associated ancestry cluster than the roughly 670-donor mean. Linkage disequilibrium might explain the correlated functional status among segregating V segments, but an unknown experimental factor could not be excluded. Because counts were too low, more than 15 rarely observed V segments, including chromosome 9 orphons, were excluded from the earlier analysis of under 650 of the donors. The 87-base-pair reads could not distinguish some IMGT-functional V segments, including TRBV6-2 and TRBV6-3, so those segments were excluded.

CDR1 and CDR2 are drawn from the germline V gene (reference sequence): SSHAT, FNYEAQ. Inclusive of the bounding cysteine and phenylalanine, the CDR3 is 13 residues long. The retained sequence is limited to the CDR3, 39 bases, with the frame set at the first base. Library generation was performed with the immunoSEQ multiplex PCR assay. For the multiplex PCR, a mixture combining 60 forward primers for TCR Vbeta segments and 13 reverse primers for TCR Jbeta segments was used. Amplification of the CDR3 region of rearranged TCR beta genes was performed with a multiplex PCR assay on genomic DNA. The Illumina HiSeq System was used to sequence the amplified TCR beta libraries as 87-base-pair reads. The published analysis was carried out like this. Across the 500 to 850 repertoires, a later analysis counted 60 million to 90 million unique TCR beta chains, about 10 million of which were shared by at least two donors. Raw reads were error-corrected and collapsed into unique sequences with a nearest-neighbor algorithm that merged closely related sequences to remove PCR and sequencing errors. To assign V, D and J gene segments, CDR3 sequences were aligned to IMGT reference sequences. For a sequence to be retained, a match of at least six nucleotides to both a V gene segment and a J gene segment was required. A rearrangement counted as productive if the CDR3 had no stop codons and remained in frame with V and J, and every other rearrangement counted as non-productive. CDR3 was defined by IMGT convention, running from the second conserved V-encoded cysteine to the conserved J-encoded phenylalanine. Sequences without an unambiguous match to a single V gene segment were excluded from the earlier analysis of about 640 of the donors. An earlier analysis of several hundred of the donors called V segments functional above 56.7% productive rearrangements and segregating when the between-donor standard deviation exceeded 5%. A statistical classification framework was built to diagnose cytomegalovirus status from the catalog of TCR beta chain sequences. In a later analysis, V and J genes were assigned by comparing TCR nucleotide sequences against IMGT/GENE-DB human TR gene sequences. A later analysis assigned CDR3 sequences and most-parsimonious VDJ recombination scenarios with the TCRdist pipeline. In a later analysis, every TCR beta chain was defined by the combination of its CDR3 amino acid sequence and its V-gene family, and reads without a unique V-gene family were dropped. A later analysis removed several hundred highly shared, low-generation-probability nucleotide sequences to deal with suspected cross-contamination and a sequencing artifact. A later analysis calculated a clonal expansion index for each public chain from normalized within-repertoire ranks of inferred template counts. In a later analysis, generation probabilities were computed using a VDJ recombination model fitted to out-of-frame rearrangements, and the results were checked against IGoR. In a later analysis, TCR-TCR, TCR-HLA and TCR-CMV co-occurrence was scored with hypergeometric tests, and a repertoire-size bias correction was applied to TCR pairs. To estimate false discovery rates, a later analysis permuted the HLA or CMV assignments 20 times. In a later analysis, co-occurring TCRs were grouped using DBSCAN, and TCRdist sequence similarity was added for clustering within HLA-allele-positive subsets. Repertoires with fewer than 30,000 or more than 120,000 public chains were left out of co-occurrence clustering, as were roughly five repertoires with anomalous nucleotide sharing. TCRdb holds this immuneACCESS table with in-frame rearrangements only. Some clones are missing; in checked studies, unresolved V genes explain under half, and the rest has no known cause. V and J calls and clone size are as listed in that table; D and trimming were resolved from the DNA. This sample holds 150,000 to 250,000 clones; 82% were observed only once. About 0.1% of the sample belongs to the ten largest clones.

The cohort comprised 550 to 700 healthy bone marrow donors. Cohort members were all nominally healthy when sampled, although unrecorded immune exposures were likely present. The donor was CMV seronegative and was included in the group of around 320 seronegative cohort members. Every donor gave a peripheral blood sample, and the peripheral blood mononuclear cells from that sample were used for TCR beta sequencing. Genomic DNA was extracted from the blood cell samples with the Qiagen DNeasy Blood Extraction Kit. With respect to this clone: The antigen it recognizes is unknown. Sequence at one end of the junction differs from germline and may be a read error.

This clonotype was obtained from a boy between 2 and 15 years old in good health and CMV-seronegative. In this chain, TRBV7-7 is recombined with TRBJ2-5; the D gene remains uncertain. Sequencing was performed on PBMCs. The DNA sequence is as follows: TGTGCTAGCAGCTTAGTAGTCCAAGAGACCCAGTACTTC. This yields the protein CASSLVVQETQYF.